These 10 T cell receptor beta chains were all obtained from the same sample, sequenced in a study of T-cell memory formation after mild COVID-19. TCRdb processed the 5' RACE reads anew with MiXCR; each CDR3 protein has one entry. This sample has 550,000 to 700,000 distinct CDR3 sequences; around a sixth occur once, and the top ten carry roughly 7.8%. The sample consisted of PBMCs or a T cell subset sorted from them (not recorded which). These receptor sequences come from an adult woman who had mild COVID-19 (a few samples of this study predate the infection). Cell type and time point are not known.

The rearrangement joins TRBV3-1 to TRBJ1-2, with TRBD1 matching over 10 bases. In germline, CDR1 is LGHDT, CDR2 YNNKEL (reference sequence). J gave up 10 bases and V 0 bases, and 5 bases lay outside the gene matches. The CDR3 spans 14 residues. The CDR3 sequence: CASSQERTGGTYTF. The CDR3 nucleotides read TGTGCCAGCAGCCAAGAGCGGACAGGGGGGACCTACACCTTC.

This clonotype has more than one count but fewer than ten. The chain carries TRBV30 and TRBJ1-1; D is undetermined. V lost 3 bases and J 4 bases, leaving 21 bases between the germline ends. The CDR3 length is 16 residues. Germline CDR1 and CDR2: GTSNPN and SVGIG (reference sequence). CDR3 DNA: TGTGCCTGGAGGGCTGCCATGGGCAGCGCCAGCACTGAAGCTTTCTTT. This translates into CAWRAAMGSASTEAFF.

This clonotype occurred a few times. The chain employs TRBV27 and TRBJ1-1, with a weak D call TRBD1 (6 bases). Trimming cost V 8 bases and J 2 bases, with 15 bases left between them. The CDR3 has 14 amino acids. Germline lookup yields CDR1 MNHEY and CDR2 SMNVEV (reference sequence). CDR3 coding DNA: TGTGCCAGCGGGGGGCGAGGAGCCAACACTGAAGCTTTCTTT. This codes for CASGGRGANTEAFF.

This clonotype has a count of ten or more. The junction and the germline gene differ at one end; a read error may be behind it. The chain carries TRBV7-7 and TRBJ1-1; D is unresolved. CDR3 size: 13 residues. Germline V gene sequence: CDR1 SSHAT, CDR2 FNYEAQ (reference sequence). The CDR3 reads CASSHSLNTEAFF. The CDR3 DNA reads as TGTGCTAGCAGCCATTCCTTGAACACTGAAGCTTTCTTT.

The V call is TRBV12-3 or TRBV12-4, the J call TRBJ2-7; 8 nucleotides agree with TRBD2. CDR3 length: 15 amino acids. V lost 6 bases and J lost 7; bases outside the gene matches: 14. The CDR3 region is CASSPGLARATEQYF. Here the CDR3 DNA reads TGTGCCAGCAGCCCAGGACTAGCTAGGGCCACGGAGCAGTACTTC.

V and J are TRBV11-2 and TRBJ2-7; 7 bases agree with TRBD2. In germline, CDR1 is SGHAT, CDR2 FQNNGV. The CDR3 is made up of 14 amino acids. Trimming at V came to 3 bases and at J to 4 bases, leaving 6 bases not matched to a gene. The CDR3 protein is CASSLSAGKYEQYF. In DNA, the CDR3 is TGTGCCAGCAGCTTGTCAGCGGGAAAATACGAGCAGTACTTC.

This clonotype was recorded a few times. J is TRBJ2-1 and V is TRBV7-9; 7 nucleotides align to TRBD1. The CDR3 is 15 amino acids. Germline CDR1 is SEHNR and CDR2 is FQNEAQ (reference sequence). V lost 1 base, J lost 6 bases, and 6 bases stayed unmatched. The CDR3 region is CASSLDRGRPNEQFF. The CDR3 bases are TGTGCCAGCAGCTTAGACAGGGGCCGTCCCAATGAGCAGTTCTTC.

The chain recombines TRBV20-1 with TRBJ1-2; D is unclear. V was trimmed by 0 bases and J by 4 bases, leaving 9 bases between them. The germline CDR1 and CDR2 sequences are DFQATT and SNEGSKA (reference sequence). The CDR3 runs 13 residues. The CDR3 nucleotides read TGCAGTGCTAGAGATTTGACCGGCTATGGCTACACCTTC. Protein product: CSARDLTGYGYTF.

The rearrangement links TRBV10-3 to TRBJ1-1; D is perhaps TRBD1 (5 bases). The length of the CDR3 is 14 residues. Germline CDR1 and CDR2: ENHRY and SYGVKD. The V gene lost 6 bases and the J gene lost 1 base, with 12 bases spanning the gap. In DNA form, the CDR3 reads TGTGCCATCAGCCAGGCGACAGCGAACACTGAAGCTTTCTTT. Translated, it gives CAISQATANTEAFF.

The chain's CDR3 is CASSVSGNIRYEQYF. CDR3 bases: TGTGCCAGCAGCGTCAGCGGGAACATCCGCTACGAGCAGTACTTC. The V and J genes are TRBV7-2 and TRBJ2-7; 7 bases line up with TRBD2. The germline V gene encodes CDR1 SGHTA and CDR2 FQGNSA. Trimming removed 5 bases from V and 3 bases from J; junction bases left unmatched: 10. The CDR3 spans 15 residues.